This TCR beta chain was profiled in a study of cytomegalovirus exposure and HLA in healthy donors. After removal of 2 bases from V and 5 bases from J, the junction contained 7 bases not matched to a gene. This CDR3 is built from 16 residues. Germline lookup yields CDR1 SGDLS and CDR2 YYNGEE. Concerning this clone: The antigen remains undetermined.

PCR employed 60 Vbeta and 13 Jbeta primers. Sequencing was performed with immunoSEQ multiplex PCR; in TCRdb, only in-frame clones are kept and a portion is missing. The sample carries about 140,000 clones, about 80% recorded once. Study-level results: Researchers catalogued over 150 TCR beta chains as cytomegalovirus-associated.

This clonotype was sampled from a man between 40 and 49 years old in good health and CMV-seronegative. The J gene is TRBJ1-4, the V gene TRBV9; 9 bases map to TRBD1. The sample taken for sequencing was PBMCs. The CDR3 spells CASSVGGGQGNEKLFF. The CDR3 bases are TGTGCCAGCAGCGTGGGGGGGGGACAGGGCAATGAAAAACTGTTTTTT. The variable domain in full, completed from reference TRBV9 and TRBJ1-4, reads DSGVTQTPKHLITATGQRVTLRCSPRSGDLSVYWYQQSLDQGLQFLIQYYNGEERAKGNILERFSAQQFPDLHSELNLSSLELGDSALYFCASSVGGGQGNEKLFFGSGTQLSVL.